This T cell receptor (beta chain) was captured by sequencing in a study of beta chain features in type 1 diabetes. The germline V gene encodes CDR1 SQVTM and CDR2 ANQGSEA. Trimming cost V 4 bases and J 4 bases, with 8 bases left between them. The CDR3 is 11 residues long. Reverse transcription of all isolated RNA meant that expressed TCRB transcripts were sequenced. Each sample of naive, central memory or regulatory T cells had, on average, about 3.57 million reads. TCRdb's table, derived via immunoSEQ multiplex PCR, lists solely in-frame clones and lacks some. Here the sample spans 970,000 or so clones, roughly a sixth being singletons.

V and J are TRBV29-1 and TRBJ2-7, with no clear D. The source material was naive CD4+ T cells from blood. This receptor was obtained from a woman aged 18-30 years in good health. This chain's CDR3 is CSVASAYEQYF. The CDR3 DNA reads as TGCAGCGTTGCGTCCGCGTACGAGCAGTACTTC.